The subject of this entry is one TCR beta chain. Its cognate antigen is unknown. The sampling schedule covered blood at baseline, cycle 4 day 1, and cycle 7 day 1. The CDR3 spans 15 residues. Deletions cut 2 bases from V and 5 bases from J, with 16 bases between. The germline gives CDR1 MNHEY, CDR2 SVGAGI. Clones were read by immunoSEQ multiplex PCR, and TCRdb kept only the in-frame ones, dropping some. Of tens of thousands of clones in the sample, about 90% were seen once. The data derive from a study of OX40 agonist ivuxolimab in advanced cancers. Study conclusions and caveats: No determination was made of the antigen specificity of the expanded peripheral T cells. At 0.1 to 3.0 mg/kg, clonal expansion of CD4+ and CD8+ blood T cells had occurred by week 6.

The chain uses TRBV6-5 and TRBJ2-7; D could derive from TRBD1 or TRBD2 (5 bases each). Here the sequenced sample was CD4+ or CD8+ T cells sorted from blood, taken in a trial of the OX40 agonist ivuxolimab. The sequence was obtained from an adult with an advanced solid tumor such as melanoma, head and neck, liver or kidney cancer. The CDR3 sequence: CASSYRGTAFNEQYF. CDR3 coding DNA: TGTGCCAGCAGTTACCGTGGGACGGCTTTCAACGAGCAGTACTTC.